This TCR beta chain derives from a study of metastatic and nonmetastatic thyroid tumors. Looking at the study overall: Repertoires of blood and of tissue (tumor or nodule) from malignant and benign thyroid patients were compared.

The CDR3 runs to 13 residues. In germline, CDR1 is SEHNR, CDR2 FQNEAQ (reference sequence). The V and J ends lost 5 bases and 4 bases respectively, with 8 bases between them. The study's findings and limits: In both blood and tumor samples, TCR beta diversity was reported significantly higher for malignant than benign nodules.

Original handling: Built for papillary thyroid cancer, a distant-metastasis classifier drew on CDR3 differences across clinicopathological groups. TCRdb re-analyzed the PCR reads through MiXCR. The V and J calls here are based on TCRdb, not the publication. The profile covers fewer than 7,500 clones, with less than 45% appearing a single time and around 40% taken by the ten largest. The entire patient cohort was treatment-naive prior to thyroid surgery. This clone was seen ten or more times. The antigen remains unidentified. The source is a female donor with papillary thyroid cancer or a benign thyroid nodule (not recorded which). Some clones in this sample may be carry-over from other donors' samples. The V and J genes are TRBV7-9 and TRBJ2-2; no reliable D call. Sample: tumor tissue. The CDR3 coding sequence is TGTGCCAGCAGCAATACTTTCACCGGGGAGCTGTTTTTT. Translating gives CASSNTFTGELFF.